The rows below give T cell receptor beta chains drawn from one sample of a study of shared T cell receptors in the human thymus. Generated by immunoSEQ multiplex PCR, the TCRdb table keeps only in-frame clones and is missing some. The sample holds more than 550,000 clones; 70% to 90% are singletons and the top ten take around 0.0094%. The same specimen was also included in a second study, on human thymus T cells.

The sequencing input was thymocytes. The receptors originated from a girl under two years old with a congenital heart defect. CDR3s include the opening cysteine and the closing phenylalanine or tryptophan. The D gene is left open where the match is weak. Clone sizes are given selectively: once, few, many, or a class where the clone is expanded.

D gene	V gene	J gene	clone size	CDR3 protein	CDR3 DNA
NA	TRBV25-1	TRBJ2-2	NA	CASSGQGGAGELFF	TGTGCCAGCAGTGGTCAGGGTGGGGCCGGGGAGCTGTTTTTT
NA	TRBV4-3	TRBJ1-2	NA	CASSQDKDGYTF	TGCGCCAGCAGCCAGGACAAGGATGGCTACACCTTC
TRBD1	TRBV9	TRBJ1-1	NA	CASSVGRGGQGNTEAFF	TGTGCCAGCAGCGTAGGTAGGGGGGGACAGGGGAACACTGAAGCTTTCTTT
TRBD1	TRBV12-5	TRBJ1-3	NA	CASGRTGNLWSSGNTIYF	TGTGCTAGTGGGCGGACAGGGAATTTGTGGAGCTCTGGAAACACCATATATTTT
NA	TRBV6-5	TRBJ2-4	NA	CASSPLLSGKNIQYF	TGTGCCAGCAGCCCCCTGTTGAGCGGAAAAAACATTCAGTACTTC
NA	TRBV27	TRBJ1-4	NA	CASSRPPATNEKLFF	TGTGCCAGCAGCCGCCCTCCAGCAACTAATGAAAAACTGTTTTTT
NA	TRBV5-5	TRBJ2-1	NA	CASSPPNRGYNEQFF	TGTGCCAGCAGCCCCCCGAATAGGGGTTACAATGAGCAGTTCTTC
NA	TRBV27	TRBJ2-7	NA	CASSPRTVTPYEQYF	TGTGCCAGCAGTCCACGGACAGTCACTCCCTACGAGCAGTACTTC
TRBD2	TRBV13	TRBJ2-7	NA	CASSTGLAGQLYEQYF	TGTGCCAGCAGCACAGGACTAGCGGGACAGCTTTACGAGCAGTACTTC
TRBD1	TRBV7-9	TRBJ1-2	NA	CASSQTGDYGYTF	TGTGCCAGCAGCCAGACAGGGGACTATGGCTACACCTTC
TRBD2	TRBV28	TRBJ2-1	NA	CASSAPGGFNEQFF	TGTGCCAGCAGCGCTCCGGGGGGTTTCAATGAGCAGTTCTTC
NA	TRBV11-2	TRBJ2-7	NA	CATPTGRGRELGEQYF	TGTGCCACCCCCACGGGCCGGGGAAGGGAATTGGGCGAGCAGTACTTC
TRBD1	TRBV4-1	TRBJ2-5	NA	CASSRTQGVQETQYF	TGCGCCAGCAGCCGAACACAGGGGGTCCAAGAGACCCAGTACTTC
NA	TRBV4-2	TRBJ2-1	NA	CASSPGASGLKLDNEQFF	TGTGCCAGCAGCCCAGGGGCCTCCGGATTAAAGTTGGACAATGAGCAGTTCTTC
NA	TRBV7-2	TRBJ1-1	NA	CASSPGRYTEAFF	TGTGCCAGCAGCCCAGGTCGTTACACTGAAGCTTTCTTT
TRBD2	TRBV2	TRBJ2-7	NA	CATEGTSGGAYEQYF	TGTGCCACTGAAGGGACTAGCGGGGGGGCGTACGAGCAGTACTTC
NA	TRBV15	TRBJ1-6	NA	CATKRDRAGNSPLHF	TGTGCCACTAAAAGGGATCGGGCAGGGAATTCACCCCTCCACTTT
NA	TRBV27	TRBJ2-3	NA	CASSTRSAMYTQYF	TGTGCCAGCAGTACACGTAGCGCCATGTATACGCAGTATTTT
TRBD1	TRBV4-1	TRBJ1-2	NA	CASSRNRGGYGYTF	TGCGCCAGCAGCCGTAACAGGGGAGGCTATGGCTACACCTTC
NA	TRBV10-1	TRBJ2-1	NA	CASSDRQVHGNEQFF	TGCGCCAGCAGTGATAGGCAGGTTCATGGCAATGAGCAGTTCTTC
NA	TRBV7-8	TRBJ2-3	few	CASSSDRLTDTQYF	TGTGCCAGCAGCAGCGACAGGTTAACAGATACGCAGTATTTT
TRBD1	TRBV14	TRBJ1-2	NA	CASSPAQGTNYGYTF	TGTGCCAGCAGCCCTGCACAGGGGACTAACTATGGCTACACCTTC
NA	TRBV10-3	TRBJ2-7	few	CAISGGQPSYEQYF	TGTGCCATCAGCGGAGGACAGCCGTCCTACGAGCAGTACTTC
TRBD2	TRBV9	TRBJ2-5	NA	CASSGGLAKQETQYF	TGTGCCAGCAGCGGGGGACTAGCGAAACAAGAGACCCAGTACTTC
NA	TRBV14	TRBJ2-2	NA	CASSLRGASSALEAGELFF	TGTGCCAGCAGCCTAAGAGGGGCCTCTAGCGCGTTAGAGGCCGGGGAGCTGTTTTTT
NA	TRBV7-6	TRBJ1-1	NA	CASSREIMNTEAFF	TGTGCCAGCAGCCGAGAGATCATGAACACTGAAGCTTTCTTT
NA	TRBV2	TRBJ2-3	NA	CASMARTTDTQYF	TGTGCCAGCATGGCCCGAACCACAGATACGCAGTATTTT
NA	TRBV28	TRBJ1-6	NA	CASNAPRVDNSPLHF	TGTGCCAGCAATGCCCCCAGGGTGGATAATTCACCCCTCCACTTT
NA	TRBV15	TRBJ2-7	NA	CATSSGQSAYEQYF	TGTGCCACCAGCTCTGGACAGAGCGCCTACGAGCAGTACTTC
NA	TRBV5-6	TRBJ1-1	NA	CASSLVGGPGTEAFF	TGTGCCAGCAGCCTAGTCGGGGGGCCTGGCACTGAAGCTTTCTTT
NA	TRBV25-1	TRBJ1-1	NA	CASKGRTEAFF	TGTGCCAGCAAAGGGAGGACTGAAGCTTTCTTT
TRBD1	TRBV5-4	TRBJ1-5	NA	CASSQRQGAIGTVNQPQHF	TGTGCCAGCAGCCAGCGACAGGGGGCGATCGGGACTGTCAATCAGCCCCAGCATTTT
NA	TRBV10-3	TRBJ1-2	NA	CAISEIQVPSNYGYTF	TGTGCCATCAGTGAAATACAGGTCCCTTCTAACTATGGCTACACCTTC
NA	TRBV7-6	TRBJ1-1	NA	CASSPRGVGTEAFF	TGTGCCAGCAGTCCAAGGGGCGTTGGGACTGAAGCTTTCTTT
NA	TRBV5-8	TRBJ2-7	NA	CASTLSAGGHPGEQYF	TGTGCCAGCACCCTCTCGGCAGGAGGGCACCCCGGCGAGCAGTACTTC
NA	TRBV4-1	TRBJ2-4	NA	CASSLPRVNSSEAKNIQYF	TGCGCCAGCAGCCTTCCCAGGGTAAACAGCTCGGAAGCCAAAAACATTCAGTACTTC
TRBD1	TRBV6-1	TRBJ1-5	NA	CASTDRGYSNQPQHF	TGTGCCAGCACCGACAGGGGCTATAGCAATCAGCCCCAGCATTTT
TRBD1	TRBV4-3	TRBJ1-6	NA	CASSSRGQGRSPLHF	TGCGCCAGCAGCTCCAGGGGACAGGGAAGGTCACCCCTCCACTTT
TRBD1	TRBV27	TRBJ1-4	NA	CASSPSRGQTNEKLFF	TGTGCCAGCAGTCCATCGAGGGGACAGACTAATGAAAAACTGTTTTTT
TRBD1	TRBV12-5	TRBJ2-7	NA	CASGTGTGWAYEQYF	TGTGCTAGTGGTACAGGGACAGGATGGGCCTACGAGCAGTACTTC
TRBD2	TRBV7-8	TRBJ2-5	few	CASSFLAGGGEMRETQYF	TGTGCCAGCAGCTTCTTAGCGGGGGGCGGAGAAATGCGAGAGACCCAGTACTTC
NA	TRBV7-6	TRBJ1-3	NA	CASSSSGGVSGNTIYF	TGTGCCAGCAGCTCCTCTGGAGGCGTATCTGGAAACACCATATATTTT
TRBD1	TRBV9	TRBJ2-3	NA	CASSLRTGSPPLTQYF	TGTGCCAGCAGCCTAAGGACAGGGTCTCCCCCCCTTACGCAGTATTTT
NA	TRBV7-2	TRBJ2-7	NA	CASSPRPGRSSYEQYF	TGTGCCAGCAGCCCCCGACCGGGGAGGAGCTCCTACGAGCAGTACTTC
TRBD1	TRBV25-1	TRBJ2-1	NA	CASRGQGAGNEQFF	TGTGCCAGCAGAGGACAGGGGGCTGGCAATGAGCAGTTCTTC
NA	TRBV14	TRBJ2-1	NA	CASSQSKSSYNEQFF	TGTGCCAGCAGCCAATCGAAGAGCTCCTACAATGAGCAGTTCTTC
NA	TRBV7-9	TRBJ1-1	NA	CASSDRGREDVPEAFF	TGTGCCAGCAGCGACAGAGGACGAGAGGATGTACCTGAAGCTTTCTTT
TRBD1	TRBV4-3	TRBJ1-2	NA	CASSSRDRVSSYGYTF	TGCGCCAGCAGCTCCCGGGACAGGGTATCTTCCTATGGCTACACCTTC
NA	TRBV23-1	TRBJ1-2	NA	CASSRSDSHRGYTF	TGCGCCAGCAGTCGATCGGACAGCCATCGTGGCTACACCTTC
NA	TRBV19	TRBJ1-2	NA	CASSPSGSANYGYTF	TGTGCCAGTAGTCCTTCAGGATCAGCTAACTATGGCTACACCTTC
TRBD2	TRBV19	TRBJ2-1	once	CASSIRPRGERSYNEQFF	TGTGCCAGTAGTATCCGCCCGCGGGGGGAGCGGTCCTACAATGAGCAGTTCTTC
NA	TRBV5-1	TRBJ2-3	NA	CASSGARFTDTQYF	TGCGCCAGCAGCGGGGCTAGATTCACAGATACGCAGTATTTT
NA	TRBV19	TRBJ2-6	NA	CASSISGSGANVLTF	TGTGCCAGTAGTATTTCGGGGTCTGGGGCCAACGTCCTGACTTTC
TRBD1	TRBV5-6	TRBJ1-2	NA	CASSLWTGGPDYGYTF	TGTGCCAGCAGCTTGTGGACAGGGGGCCCGGACTATGGCTACACCTTC
NA	TRBV5-1	TRBJ1-1	few	CASSSGRANTEAFF	TGCGCCAGCAGCAGTGGGAGGGCGAACACTGAAGCTTTCTTT
NA	TRBV5-6	TRBJ1-1	NA	CASSLHRGYISGPAFF	TGTGCCAGCAGCTTGCATCGGGGGTACATATCGGGCCCAGCTTTCTTT
TRBD1	TRBV11-1	TRBJ2-2	once	CASSLPQPWGQETGELFF	TGTGCCAGCAGCCTACCCCAACCTTGGGGACAGGAGACCGGGGAGCTGTTTTTT
NA	TRBV5-1	TRBJ2-6	NA	CASSSRLSGANVLTF	TGCGCCAGCAGCTCCAGGCTCTCTGGGGCCAACGTCCTGACTTTC
NA	TRBV10-3	TRBJ1-1	NA	CATITGPNTEAFF	TGTGCCACCATAACAGGGCCCAACACTGAAGCTTTCTTT